The 21 T cell receptor beta chains below all came from one sample that was sequenced in a study of beta chain features in type 1 diabetes listed by TCRdb under 2018. Beyond this particular receptor, the publication reports: Type 1 diabetes patients showed a moderate but significant shortening of TCRB CDR3 length in all four CD4+ subsets.

No cognate antigen is known for these TCRs. Libraries were made using the immunoSEQ multiplex PCR assay. The High Capacity cDNA Reverse Transcription Kit was used to reverse transcribe all of the isolated RNA, meaning that expressed TCRB transcripts were what got sequenced. The table was pulled from immuneACCESS by TCRdb, which kept in-frame rearrangements only. Such tables lose some clones; where checked, under half of the loss comes from unresolved V genes, and the rest has no known cause. Present in this sample are around 140,000 clones, 9% of which were seen just once. The ten largest make up approximately 0.7% of the sample. Source material: central memory CD4+ T cells from blood. Receptors were obtained from a man between 25 and 39 years old with type 1 diabetes.

This clone came up a few times. This chain joins TRBV7-9 and TRBJ2-7, with no clear D. The V gene lost 2 bases and the J gene lost 2 bases, with 4 bases spanning the gap. CDR1 is SEHNR and CDR2 is FQNEAQ in the germline V gene (reference sequence). The CDR3 runs to 12 residues. CDR3 sequence: CASSLSAYEQYF. The CDR3 coding sequence is TGTGCCAGCAGCTTATCAGCCTACGAGCAGTACTTC.

V is TRBV7-9 and J is TRBJ1-2, with TRBD1 identical over 7 bases. The V gene end was trimmed by 5 bases and the J gene end by 2 bases; junction bases not matched to a gene: 8. Germline CDR1 reads SEHNR; CDR2 reads FQNEAQ (reference sequence). The CDR3 is made up of 15 amino acids. CDR3 residues: CASSEPRQGNYGYTF. The CDR3 coding sequence is TGTGCCAGCAGCGAACCCCGACAGGGAAACTATGGCTACACCTTC.

The chain combines TRBV10-3 with TRBJ1-1, with 7 bases lining up with TRBD1. Germline lookup yields CDR1 ENHRY and CDR2 SYGVKD. CDR3 length: 14 amino acids. J lost 5 bases, V lost 5 bases, and 8 bases had no gene match. CDR3 in DNA: TGTGCCATCAGTCCAGGGACAGTCTTTACTGAAGCTTTCTTT. It yields the protein CAISPGTVFTEAFF.

The genes are TRBV28 and TRBJ2-3; TRBD2 matches 15 bases. J was trimmed by 1 base and V by 5 bases; bases with no gene match: 7. The CDR3 spans 18 residues. The germline V gene has CDR1 MDHEN and CDR2 SYDVKM. CDR3 region: CASSPGLAGGLGTDTQYF. CDR3 in DNA: TGTGCCAGCAGTCCAGGACTAGCGGGGGGGCTGGGCACAGATACGCAGTATTTT. The full variable domain, in which reference TRBV28 and TRBJ2-3 provide the parts outside the CDR3, is DVKVTQSSRYLVKRTGEKVFLECVQDMDHENMFWYRQDPGLGLRLIYFSYDVKMKEKGDIPEGYSVSREKKERFSLILESASTNQTSMYLCASSPGLAGGLGTDTQYFGPGTRLTVL.

In its sample, this clone was seen a few times. V usage is TRBV11-2 and J usage is TRBJ1-2; 7 bases are shared with TRBD1. V gave up 5 bases and J gave up 0 bases; unmatched junction bases: 3. Per the germline V gene, CDR1 is SGHAT and CDR2 is FQNNGV. The CDR3 spans 14 residues. The CDR3 loop is CASSRDSTNYGYTF. The CDR3 coding sequence is TGTGCCAGCAGCCGGGACAGCACTAACTATGGCTACACCTTC.

The rearrangement joins TRBV7-2 to TRBJ2-2; TRBD2 matches 8 bases. Trimming cost V 0 bases and J 5 bases; bases outside gene matches: 5. In germline, CDR1 is SGHTA, CDR2 FQGNSA. The CDR3 totals 16 residues. The CDR3 is CASSLASGTLTGELFF. DNA for the CDR3: TGTGCCAGCAGCTTAGCTAGCGGGACTCTTACCGGGGAGCTGTTTTTT. The full variable domain, its missing parts supplied by reference TRBV7-2 and TRBJ2-2, is GAGVSQSPSNKVTEKGKDVELRCDPISGHTALYWYRQSLGQGLEFLIYFQGNSAPDKSGLPSDRFSAERTGGSVSTLTIQRTQQEDSAVYLCASSLASGTLTGELFFGEGSRLTVL.

The chain is built from TRBV6-1 and TRBJ1-1, with D maybe TRBD1 (6 bases). With 1 base removed from V and 4 bases from J, the gap between germline ends came to 13 bases. CDR3 size: 15 residues. Germline assignment: CDR1 MNHNS and CDR2 SASEGT. The CDR3 nucleotides read TGTGCCAGCAGTGAAGGGGGTTTAGGGGGCACTGAAGCTTTCTTT. It yields the protein CASSEGGLGGTEAFF.

This clone was seen only a few times. The V and J genes are TRBV4-2 and TRBJ2-3; 8 bases align to TRBD1. Per the germline V gene, CDR1 is LGHNA and CDR2 is YNFKEQ. The CDR3 has 15 residues. The V segment lost 4 bases and the J segment 4 bases; nucleotides outside the gene matches: 7. This chain's CDR3 is CASSLGQGVADTQYF. As DNA, the CDR3 is TGTGCCAGCAGCCTTGGACAGGGCGTAGCAGATACGCAGTATTTT.

This clone was seen only a few times. The chain carries TRBV21-1 and TRBJ1-1; the table's D call, TRBD1, has no DNA check behind it. TRBV21-1 is a pseudogene segment. The CDR3 sequence is 12 residues long. CDR3 in amino acids: CASSNDRGEAFF. DNA for the CDR3: TGTGCCAGCAGCAACGACAGGGGCGAAGCTTTCTTT.

The chain has TRBV5-1 and TRBJ2-3; 9 bases fit TRBD1. The CDR3 covers 14 residues. V was pared by 2 bases and J by 7 bases, with 5 bases of the junction left unmatched. Per germline, CDR1 SGHRS and CDR2 YFSETQ. CDR3 sequence reads: CASSFDRGTNTQYF. The CDR3 region has the DNA TGCGCCAGCAGCTTCGACAGGGGGACGAATACGCAGTATTTT.

This clone came up a few times. CDR3 amino acids: CASSVAGAPYNEQFF. The CDR3 DNA reads TGTGCCAGCAGCGTAGCAGGCGCCCCCTACAATGAGCAGTTCTTC. The chain employs TRBV9 and TRBJ2-1; D is ambiguous. This CDR3 has 15 residues. CDR1 and CDR2 (germline): SGDLS, YYNGEE. V lost 0 bases and J 2 bases, leaving 9 bases between the germline ends. Looking up the rest from reference TRBV9 and TRBJ2-1 gives the full variable domain: DSGVTQTPKHLITATGQRVTLRCSPRSGDLSVYWYQQSLDQGLQFLIQYYNGEERAKGNILERFSAQQFPDLHSELNLSSLELGDSALYFCASSVAGAPYNEQFFGPGTRLTVL.

The chain recombines TRBV4-2 with TRBJ2-1, with 7 positions matching TRBD1. Trimming cost V 2 bases and J 6 bases; bases outside gene matches: 4. There are 14 residues in the CDR3. In germline, CDR1 is LGHNA, CDR2 YNFKEQ. The CDR3 spells CASSQPEGANEQFF. CDR3 coding DNA: TGTGCCAGCAGCCAACCCGAGGGGGCCAATGAGCAGTTCTTC.

The chain carries TRBV12-5 and TRBJ2-5; D unclear. The germline V and J ends were trimmed by 5 bases and 2 bases, with 3 bases remaining between them. Germline CDR1 and CDR2: LGHNT and FRNRAP. The CDR3 length is 11 residues. The CDR3 protein is CASGIQETQYF. Written as DNA, the CDR3 is TGTGCTAGTGGTATACAAGAGACCCAGTACTTC.

This clone appeared a few times. The CDR3 region has the DNA TGTGCCAGCTCCGGGACTAGGGCGAGCAATCAGCCCCAGCATTTT. Its translation: CASSGTRASNQPQHF. The chain uses TRBV18 and TRBJ1-5; D is possibly TRBD1 (5 bases). The V end was cut by 6 bases, the J end by 1 base, with 13 bases between. Germline CDR1 reads KGHSH; CDR2 reads LQKENI. The CDR3 consists of 15 residues.

This chain joins TRBV4-1 and TRBJ1-4; 10 nucleotides agree with TRBD1. Losses at the gene ends were 2 bases for V and 2 bases for J; bases not matched to a gene: 8. CDR3 length equals 18 residues. Germline V gene lookup returns CDR1 MGHRA and CDR2 YSYEKL. The CDR3 sequence: CASSQRDRGTRTNEKLFF. In DNA form, the CDR3 reads TGCGCCAGCAGCCAACGGGACAGGGGAACTCGGACTAATGAAAAACTGTTTTTT.

This clone was picked up a small number of times. The rearrangement links TRBV19 to TRBJ2-3; 15 nucleotides agree with TRBD2. Germline lookup yields CDR1 LNHDA and CDR2 SQIVND (reference sequence). This CDR3 is 18 amino acids long. V shed 4 bases, J shed 4 bases, and the junction held 9 bases outside the gene matches. CDR3 region: CASSRLGTSGGLADTQYF. The CDR3 DNA reads as TGTGCCAGTAGTAGGCTCGGGACTAGCGGGGGGTTGGCAGATACGCAGTATTTT.

V is TRBV19 and J is TRBJ1-6, with D possibly TRBD1 on 5 matching bases. Germline values: CDR1 LNHDA, CDR2 SQIVND (reference sequence). V lost 4 bases and J 6 bases, leaving 13 bases between the germline ends. This CDR3 has 15 amino acids. The CDR3 bases are TGTGCCAGTAGTACCCAGACAGATTCTAATTCACCCCTCCACTTT. It codes for CASSTQTDSNSPLHF.

The chain carries TRBV7-2 and TRBJ2-5; D might be TRBD1 (6 bases). Germline assignment: CDR1 SGHTA and CDR2 FQGNSA. The CDR3 runs to 14 residues. The V end lost 8 bases, the J end lost 3 bases, and 16 bases lay between the germline ends. In DNA, the CDR3 is TGTGCCAGCGTCGACTGGCAGGGGAAAGAGACCCAGTACTTC. This encodes CASVDWQGKETQYF.

This clone was seen only a few times. Written as DNA, the CDR3 is TGTGCCAGCAGCACCTCTGGCCGGGATGCTACGCAGTATTTT. Translation: CASSTSGRDATQYF. The V call is TRBV4-2, the J call TRBJ2-3, with a possible D match to TRBD2 (5 bases). Germline V lookup: CDR1 LGHNA, CDR2 YNFKEQ. This CDR3 has 14 residues. V lost 5 bases, J lost 8 bases, and 17 bases lay in between.

At least ten counts were recorded for this clone. This CDR3 is also generated by other DNA sequences in the sample. V and J are TRBV10-3 and TRBJ2-1; maybe TRBD2 (6 bases). V lost 6 bases and J lost 3, with 12 bases in between. The CDR3 covers 14 residues. Germline V CDR1 and CDR2: ENHRY, SYGVKD. The CDR3: CAISGRGDYNEQFF. The CDR3 DNA is TGTGCCATCAGCGGGCGGGGTGACTACAATGAGCAGTTCTTC.

CDR3 DNA sequence: TGTGCCAGCAGTGACTCGACTAGCGAGGAGAATGAGCAGTTCTTC. It is translated as CASSDSTSEENEQFF. The chain recombines TRBV6-4 with TRBJ2-1; 8 nucleotides match TRBD2. Germline CDR1 is MRHNA and CDR2 is SNTAGT. V lost 0 bases and J lost 7; bases outside the gene matches: 5. CDR3 length equals 15 residues.